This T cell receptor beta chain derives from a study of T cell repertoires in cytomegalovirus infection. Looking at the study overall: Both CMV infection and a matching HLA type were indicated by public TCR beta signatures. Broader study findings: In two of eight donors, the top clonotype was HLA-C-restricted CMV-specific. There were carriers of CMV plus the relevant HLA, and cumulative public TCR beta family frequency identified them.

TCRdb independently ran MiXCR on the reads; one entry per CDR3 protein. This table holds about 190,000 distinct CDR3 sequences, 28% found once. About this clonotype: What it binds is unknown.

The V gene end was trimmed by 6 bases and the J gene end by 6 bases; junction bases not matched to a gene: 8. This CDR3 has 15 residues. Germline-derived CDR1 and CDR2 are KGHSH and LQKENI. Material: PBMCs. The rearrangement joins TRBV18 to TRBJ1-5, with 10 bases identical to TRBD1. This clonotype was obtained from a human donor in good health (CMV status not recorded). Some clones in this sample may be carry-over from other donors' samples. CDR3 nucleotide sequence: TGTGCCAGCTCTCTCGCGGACAGGGGGGGTCAGCCCCAGCATTTT. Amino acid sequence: CASSLADRGGQPQHF.